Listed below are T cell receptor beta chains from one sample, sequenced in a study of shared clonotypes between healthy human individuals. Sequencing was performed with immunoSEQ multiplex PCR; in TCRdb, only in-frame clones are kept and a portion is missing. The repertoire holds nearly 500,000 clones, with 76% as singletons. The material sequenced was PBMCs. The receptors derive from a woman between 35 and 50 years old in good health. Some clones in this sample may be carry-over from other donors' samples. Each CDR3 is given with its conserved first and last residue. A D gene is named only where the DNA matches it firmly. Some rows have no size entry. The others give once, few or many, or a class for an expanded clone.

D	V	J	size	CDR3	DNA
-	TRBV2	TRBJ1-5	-	CASSGRPPSNQPQHF	TGTGCCAGCAGCGGCAGGCCTCCTAGCAATCAGCCCCAGCATTTT
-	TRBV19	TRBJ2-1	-	CASMGGLGLNEQFF	TGTGCCAGTATGGGGGGGCTTGGGCTCAATGAGCAGTTCTTC
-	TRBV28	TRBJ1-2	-	CASSRGVLYGYTF	TGTGCCAGCAGTCGAGGGGTCCTCTATGGCTACACCTTC
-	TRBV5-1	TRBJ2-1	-	CASSLSRIFGRNEQFF	TGCGCCAGCAGCTTGTCCCGCATATTTGGAAGGAATGAGCAGTTCTTC
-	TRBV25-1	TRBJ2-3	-	CASSLRVTDTQYF	TGTGCCAGCAGTCTGCGGGTTACAGATACGCAGTATTTT
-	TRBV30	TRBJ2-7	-	CAWSAGLGPYEQYF	TGTGCCTGGAGTGCCGGACTGGGCCCCTACGAGCAGTACTTC
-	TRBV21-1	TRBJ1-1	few	CASSKVGYLNTEAFF	TGTGCCAGCAGCAAAGTGGGATATTTGAACACTGAAGCTTTCTTT
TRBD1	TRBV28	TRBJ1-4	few	CASSFQGVEKLFF	TGTGCCAGCAGTTTCCAGGGGGTTGAAAAACTGTTTTTT
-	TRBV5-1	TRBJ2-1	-	CASSLGGTQEANEQFF	TGCGCCAGCAGCTTGGGCGGGACCCAGGAGGCGAATGAGCAGTTCTTC
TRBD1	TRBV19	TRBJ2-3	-	CASSPGTGRGTDTQYF	TGTGCCAGTAGTCCCGGGACAGGCCGAGGCACAGATACGCAGTATTTT
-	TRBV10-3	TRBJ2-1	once	CAASGGGSYNEQFF	TGTGCCGCATCCGGGGGAGGCTCCTACAATGAGCAGTTCTTC
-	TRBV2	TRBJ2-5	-	CASSGVAGVETQYF	TGTGCCAGCAGTGGAGTAGCAGGAGTAGAGACCCAGTACTTC
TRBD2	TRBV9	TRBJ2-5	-	CASSVTAGGLQETQYF	TGTGCCAGCAGCGTCACAGCGGGAGGACTCCAAGAGACCCAGTACTTC
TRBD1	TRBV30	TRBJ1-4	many	CAWSVNRGHATNEKLFF	TGTGCCTGGAGTGTTAACAGGGGCCATGCAACTAATGAAAAACTGTTTTTT
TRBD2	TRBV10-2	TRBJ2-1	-	CASSEGGRTPYEQFF	TGCGCCAGCAGTGAGGGCGGGAGAACGCCTTATGAGCAGTTCTTC